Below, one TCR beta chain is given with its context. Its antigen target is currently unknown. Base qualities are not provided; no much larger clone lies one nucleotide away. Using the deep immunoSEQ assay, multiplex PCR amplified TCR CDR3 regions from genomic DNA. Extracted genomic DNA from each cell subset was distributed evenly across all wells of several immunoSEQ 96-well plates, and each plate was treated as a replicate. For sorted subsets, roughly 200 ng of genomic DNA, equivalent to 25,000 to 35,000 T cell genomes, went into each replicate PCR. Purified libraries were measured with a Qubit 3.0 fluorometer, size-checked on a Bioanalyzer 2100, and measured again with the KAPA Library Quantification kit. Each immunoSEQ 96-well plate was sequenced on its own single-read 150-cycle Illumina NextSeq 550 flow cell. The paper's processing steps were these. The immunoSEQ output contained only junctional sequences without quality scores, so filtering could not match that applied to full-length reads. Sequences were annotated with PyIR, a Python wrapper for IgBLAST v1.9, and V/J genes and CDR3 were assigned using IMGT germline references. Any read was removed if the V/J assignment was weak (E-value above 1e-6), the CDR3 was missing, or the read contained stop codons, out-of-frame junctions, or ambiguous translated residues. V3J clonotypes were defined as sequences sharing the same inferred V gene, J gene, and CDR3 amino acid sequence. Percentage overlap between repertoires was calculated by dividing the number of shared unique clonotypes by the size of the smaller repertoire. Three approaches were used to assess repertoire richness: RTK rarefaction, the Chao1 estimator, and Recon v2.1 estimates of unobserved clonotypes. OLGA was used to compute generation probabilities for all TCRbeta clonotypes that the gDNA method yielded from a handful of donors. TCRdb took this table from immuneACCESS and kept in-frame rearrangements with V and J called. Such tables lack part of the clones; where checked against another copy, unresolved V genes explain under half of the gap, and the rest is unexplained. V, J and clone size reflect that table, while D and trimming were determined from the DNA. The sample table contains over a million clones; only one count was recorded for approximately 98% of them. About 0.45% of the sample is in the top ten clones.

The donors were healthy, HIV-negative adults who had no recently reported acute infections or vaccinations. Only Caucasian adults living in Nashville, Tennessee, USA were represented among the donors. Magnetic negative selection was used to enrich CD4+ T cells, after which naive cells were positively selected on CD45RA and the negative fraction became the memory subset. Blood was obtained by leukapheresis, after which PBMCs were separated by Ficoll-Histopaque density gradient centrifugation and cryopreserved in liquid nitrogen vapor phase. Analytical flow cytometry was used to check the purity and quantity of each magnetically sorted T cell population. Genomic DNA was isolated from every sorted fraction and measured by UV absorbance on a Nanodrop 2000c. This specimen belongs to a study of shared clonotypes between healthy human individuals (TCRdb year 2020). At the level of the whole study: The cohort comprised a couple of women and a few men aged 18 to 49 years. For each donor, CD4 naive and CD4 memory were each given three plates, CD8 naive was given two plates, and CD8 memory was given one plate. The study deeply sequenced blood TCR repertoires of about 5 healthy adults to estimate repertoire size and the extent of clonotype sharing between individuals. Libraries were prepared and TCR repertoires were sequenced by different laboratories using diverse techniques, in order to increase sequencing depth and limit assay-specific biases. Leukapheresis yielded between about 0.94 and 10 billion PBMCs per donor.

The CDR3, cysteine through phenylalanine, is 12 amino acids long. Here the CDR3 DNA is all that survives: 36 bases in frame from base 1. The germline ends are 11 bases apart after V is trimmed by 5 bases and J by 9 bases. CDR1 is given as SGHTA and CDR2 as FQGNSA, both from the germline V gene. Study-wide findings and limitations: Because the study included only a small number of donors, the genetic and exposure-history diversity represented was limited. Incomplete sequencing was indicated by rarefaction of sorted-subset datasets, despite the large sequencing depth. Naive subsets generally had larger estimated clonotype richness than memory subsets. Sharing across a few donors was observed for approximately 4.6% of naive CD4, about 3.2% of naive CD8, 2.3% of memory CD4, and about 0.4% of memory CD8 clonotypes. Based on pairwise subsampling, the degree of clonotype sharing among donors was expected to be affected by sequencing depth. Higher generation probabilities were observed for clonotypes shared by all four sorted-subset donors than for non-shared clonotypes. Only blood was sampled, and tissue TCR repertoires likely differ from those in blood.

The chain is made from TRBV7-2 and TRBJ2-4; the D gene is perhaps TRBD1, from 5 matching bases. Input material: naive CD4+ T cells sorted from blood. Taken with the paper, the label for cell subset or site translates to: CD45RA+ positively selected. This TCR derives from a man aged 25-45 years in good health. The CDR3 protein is CASSKTDRIQYF. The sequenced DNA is TGTGCCAGCAGCAAGACAGACCGCATTCAGTACTTC.